A single sample is the source of the 10 T cell receptor beta chains below, sequenced in a study of blood T cell repertoires in COVID-19. Profiled with immunoSEQ multiplex PCR; TCRdb holds only in-frame clones, not every one. The repertoire holds approximately 110,000 clones, with around nine tenths as singletons. Sequencing was performed on peripheral blood. The receptors here all came from a man aged 35 to 55 with acute or convalescent COVID-19.

The CDR3 DNA reads TGTGCCAGCAGTACGACCGCGGGGAAGACCCAGTACTTC. Protein: CASSTTAGKTQYF. The rearrangement joins TRBV6-5 to TRBJ2-5; weak D call: TRBD2 (6 bases). The CDR3 sequence is 13 residues long. Trimming shortened V by 5 bases and J by 6 bases, and 13 bases separated the two germline ends. The V gene's germline CDR1 is MNHEY and CDR2 SVGAGI.

Only one count was recorded for this clone. The rearrangement joins TRBV14 to TRBJ2-7; tentative D call: TRBD2 (6 bases). The CDR3 loop spans 13 amino acids. V dropped 8 bases and J dropped 2 bases, with 13 bases sitting between them. Germline loops: CDR1 SGHDN, CDR2 FVKESK. The CDR3 DNA is TGTGCCAGCGGTGGAGGGCGGACCTACGAGCAGTACTTC. Translated, it gives CASGGGRTYEQYF.

The chain is built from TRBV10-3 and TRBJ2-2, with 8 bases aligning to TRBD2. The CDR3 length is 15 residues. Unmatched junction bases numbered 4, after V lost 5 bases and J lost 2 bases. Per germline, CDR1 ENHRY and CDR2 SYGVKD. This CDR3 reads CAISISGSNTGELFF. CDR3 in DNA: TGTGCCATCAGTATAAGCGGGAGCAACACCGGGGAGCTGTTTTTT.

The V call is TRBV4-1, the J call TRBJ2-7; the match to TRBD2 covers 11 bases. J lost 0 bases, V lost 0 bases, and 4 bases had no gene match. The CDR3 contains 17 residues. Germline V gene sequence: CDR1 MGHRA, CDR2 YSYEKL. As DNA, the CDR3 is TGCGCCAGCAGCCAAGATGCTAGCGGGGGGCCCTCCTACGAGCAGTACTTC. This sequence encodes CASSQDASGGPSYEQYF.

This clone was found once. The chain carries TRBV19 and TRBJ1-5; D is unclear. V lost 5 bases and J 3 bases, leaving 5 bases between the germline ends. The germline V gene encodes CDR1 LNHDA and CDR2 SQIVND (reference sequence). This CDR3 spans 12 amino acids. DNA for the CDR3: TGTGCCAGTAGTCGTTTCAATCAGCCCCAGCATTTT. Its translation: CASSRFNQPQHF.

The V gene is TRBV19, the J gene TRBJ1-3; TRBD1 is a possible D gene (6 bases). Germline V gives CDR1 LNHDA, CDR2 SQIVND (reference sequence). The V gene lost 8 bases and the J gene lost 3 bases, with 14 bases spanning the gap. This CDR3 is 14 amino acids long. DNA of the CDR3: TGTGCCAGTGCCGACAGGCACGTTGGAAACACCATATATTTT. Translation gives CASADRHVGNTIYF.

V and J are TRBV6-1 and TRBJ1-2, with D uncertain. CDR1 and CDR2 (germline): MNHNS, SASEGT. This CDR3 has 13 residues. V lost 3 bases, J lost 8 bases, and 13 bases lay in between. CDR3 residues: CASSDWARRGYTF. The CDR3 nucleotides are TGTGCCAGCAGTGATTGGGCCCGCCGAGGCTACACCTTC.

The chain couples TRBV25-1 to TRBJ1-5, with 9 bases lining up with TRBD1. CDR3 length: 15 residues. V lost 5 bases to trimming and J lost 5 bases; unmatched junction nucleotides: 7. Germline V lookup: CDR1 MGHDK, CDR2 SYGVNS. This chain's CDR3 is CASSPGTGNHQPQHF. In DNA, the CDR3 is TGTGCCAGCAGTCCCGGGACAGGGAACCATCAGCCCCAGCATTTT.

J is TRBJ1-5 and V is TRBV30, with 9 bases lining up with TRBD1. After removal of 2 bases from V and 7 bases from J, the junction contained 6 bases not matched to a gene. The CDR3 contains 14 residues. Germline V gives CDR1 GTSNPN, CDR2 SVGIG (reference sequence). CDR3 residues: CAWSNTGGRQPQHF. The CDR3, as DNA: TGTGCCTGGAGTAACACAGGGGGCAGGCAGCCCCAGCATTTT.

J is TRBJ1-1 and V is TRBV6-5, with unresolved D. CDR1 and CDR2 from the germline V gene are MNHEY and SVGAGI. CDR3 size: 12 residues. Trimming shortened V by 9 bases and J by 5 bases, and 13 bases separated the two germline ends. Written as DNA, the CDR3 is TGTGCCAGTACGAGACGGGAAACTGAAGCTTTCTTT. It specifies CASTRRETEAFF.